These 19 T cell receptor beta chains were all obtained from the same sample, sequenced in a study of identical twins' blood T cells. TCRdb itself ran the 5' RACE reads through MiXCR, one entry per CDR3 protein. The data contain roughly 380,000 distinct CDR3 sequences, roughly 28% of them singletons. What was sequenced was PBMCs. These receptors all stem from a woman aged 18-55 years in good health.

V is TRBV11-2 and J is TRBJ1-5; 7 nucleotides align to TRBD1. The germline CDR1 and CDR2 sequences are SGHAT and FQNNGV. Unmatched junction bases numbered 10, after V lost 5 bases and J lost 6 bases. The CDR3 length is 15 residues. The CDR3 sequence: CASSQGTAQGQPQHF. Written as DNA, the CDR3 is TGTGCCAGCAGCCAAGGGACAGCCCAGGGTCAGCCCCAGCATTTT.

This clonotype occurred a few times. This rearrangement joins TRBV29-1 to TRBJ2-3; D is unclear. This CDR3 contains 13 residues. Germline V lookup: CDR1 SQVTM, CDR2 ANQGSEA. V dropped 7 bases and J dropped 1 base, with 12 bases sitting between them. The CDR3 is CSAPWGRTDTQYF. In DNA, the CDR3 is TGCAGCGCCCCTTGGGGTCGCACAGATACGCAGTATTTT.

This clonotype has more than one count but fewer than ten. This CDR3 is CASSRDIVSYEQYF. CDR3 in DNA: TGTGCCAGCAGTCGGGACATCGTCTCCTACGAGCAGTACTTC. The chain has TRBV5-8 and TRBJ2-7; TRBD1 might be the D (6 bases). Germline values: CDR1 SGHTS, CDR2 YDEGEE. The length of the CDR3 is 14 residues. V was shortened by 5 bases and J by 0 bases, with 12 bases between the two germline ends.

The chain joins TRBV20-1 to TRBJ2-1; D is ambiguous. Germline CDR1 DFQATT, CDR2 SNEGSKA (reference sequence). CDR3 length: 12 amino acids. The CDR3 reads CTVSPAGDEQFF. The CDR3 bases are TGCACCGTCAGCCCTGCTGGCGATGAGCAGTTCTTC.

The DNA for the CDR3 is TGCGCCAGCAGCCAAGAAACAATGAGCGGATACACAAAAGGCTACACCTTC. Translation: CASSQETMSGYTKGYTF. This chain joins TRBV4-3 and TRBJ1-2, with D unresolved. This CDR3 is built from 17 residues. Looked up from germline, CDR1 is LGHNA and CDR2 is YSLEER. Trimming removed 0 bases from V and 8 bases from J, with 22 bases in between.

This clonotype was observed at least ten times. The chain couples TRBV29-1 to TRBJ1-1; possibly TRBD1 for D (5 bases). The germline V gene encodes CDR1 SQVTM and CDR2 ANQGSEA. V dropped 8 bases and J dropped 0 bases, with 16 bases sitting between them. The CDR3 totals 14 residues. The CDR3 coding sequence is TGCAGCCTTGGGGCAGGGACTATGAACACTGAAGCTTTCTTT. It yields the protein CSLGAGTMNTEAFF. The entire variable domain, with the rest obtained from reference TRBV29-1 and TRBJ1-1, is as follows: SAVISQKPSRDICQRGTSLTIQCQVDSQVTMMFWYRQQPGQSLTLIATANQGSEATYESGFVIDKFPISRPNLTFSTLTVSNMSPEDSSIYLCSLGAGTMNTEAFFGQGTRLTVV.

This clonotype has a count of ten or more. The V gene is TRBV3-1, the J gene TRBJ2-1, with D unclear. CDR3 size: 13 residues. Germline lookup yields CDR1 LGHDT and CDR2 YNNKEL (reference sequence). V lost 3 bases and J 6 bases, leaving 9 bases between the germline ends. CDR3 sequence reads: CASSHFSSNEQFF. In DNA form, the CDR3 reads TGTGCCAGCAGCCACTTCTCCAGCAATGAGCAGTTCTTC.

This clonotype turned up a few times. The chain carries TRBV18 and TRBJ1-2; D may be TRBD1 (6 bases). Per germline, CDR1 KGHSH and CDR2 LQKENI. The germline V and J ends were trimmed by 0 bases and 5 bases, with 7 bases remaining between them. The CDR3 loop spans 13 amino acids. CDR3 in DNA: TGTGCCAGCTCACCACCCCAGGGGTATGGCTACACCTTC. It translates to CASSPPQGYGYTF.

This clonotype showed up just a few times. The chain joins TRBV20-1 to TRBJ2-2; D might be TRBD1 or TRBD2, each matching 6 bases. The CDR3 runs 14 residues. Germline loops: CDR1 DFQATT, CDR2 SNEGSKA (reference sequence). V was clipped by 0 bases and J by 4 bases, with 9 bases between them. CDR3 residues: CSARDWGATGELFF. Written as DNA, the CDR3 is TGCAGTGCTAGAGATTGGGGGGCCACCGGGGAGCTGTTTTTT.

This clonotype was counted many times. V usage is TRBV19 and J usage is TRBJ1-5; maybe TRBD1 (5 bases). The CDR3 has 14 amino acids. Germline assignment: CDR1 LNHDA and CDR2 SQIVND (reference sequence). Trimming took off 7 bases at V and 7 bases at J, with 17 bases between the two ends. CDR3: CASKLQQESQPQHF. In DNA, the CDR3 is TGTGCCAGTAAGCTTCAACAGGAGAGCCAGCCCCAGCATTTT.

This clonotype came up a few times. The chain has TRBV5-1 and TRBJ1-6; weak D call: TRBD1 (6 bases). The germline CDR1 and CDR2 sequences are SGHRS and YFSETQ. V was clipped by 0 bases and J by 10 bases, with 14 bases between them. The CDR3 runs to 15 residues. The CDR3 region is CASSLVNREGSPLHF. CDR3 sequence (DNA): TGCGCCAGCAGCTTGGTAAACAGGGAAGGGTCACCCCTCCACTTT. Based on the CDR3 plus reference TRBV5-1 and TRBJ1-6, the full variable domain is KAGVTQTPRYLIKTRGQQVTLSCSPISGHRSVSWYQQTPGQGLQFLFEYFSETQRNKGNFPGRFSGRQFSNSRSEMNVSTLELGDSALYLCASSLVNREGSPLHFGNGTRLTVT.

This clonotype was picked up a small number of times. The V gene is TRBV5-1, the J gene TRBJ2-3; D remains unclear. The CDR3 contains 16 residues. Trimming pared 1 base from V and 5 bases from J, leaving 17 bases between. CDR1 and CDR2 from the germline V gene are SGHRS and YFSETQ. This chain's CDR3 is CASSLIPHKGGDTQYF. CDR3 nucleotides: TGCGCCAGCAGCTTGATACCCCACAAAGGCGGAGATACGCAGTATTTT.

This clonotype occurred a few times. The chain couples TRBV20-1 to TRBJ2-3, with a weak D call TRBD2 (6 bases). CDR1 DFQATT and CDR2 SNEGSKA come from the germline V gene (reference sequence). The CDR3 has 15 residues. Trimming cost V 4 bases and J 4 bases, with 18 bases left between them. The CDR3 spells CSAMMGGKWSDTQYF. The CDR3 coding sequence is TGCAGTGCTATGATGGGGGGAAAGTGGTCAGATACGCAGTATTTT.

This clonotype has more than one count but fewer than ten. This chain joins TRBV20-1 and TRBJ1-2, with D tentatively TRBD1 (5 bases). V was pared by 5 bases and J by 4 bases, with 14 bases between. This CDR3 comprises 13 residues. Per germline, CDR1 DFQATT and CDR2 SNEGSKA (reference sequence). CDR3 in DNA: TGCAGTGCTCTCAAAGGGGCTTCCTATGGCTACACCTTC. This sequence encodes CSALKGASYGYTF.

This clonotype was counted between two and nine times. This sequence joins TRBV7-2 and TRBJ1-2, with D possibly matching TRBD1 (5 bases). V shed 6 bases and J shed 2 bases, with 22 bases lying between them. This CDR3 has 17 residues. Germline CDR1 SGHTA, CDR2 FQGNSA. The CDR3 DNA follows: TGTGCCAGCAGTTACCTTTCCTTTAAGACAGCAAACTATGGCTACACCTTC. It encodes CASSYLSFKTANYGYTF.

As to this clonotype: The junction does not match germline at one end; this may be a read error. The chain employs TRBV3-1 and TRBJ1-1; TRBD1 matches at 7 bases. Germline CDR1 LGHDT, CDR2 YNNKEL (reference sequence). The CDR3 is 13 amino acids. The chain's CDR3 is CASSLTTGSEAIF. The CDR3 DNA follows: TGTGCCAGCAGCTTAACGACAGGGTCTGAAGCTATCTTT.

This clonotype occurred a few times. The chain employs TRBV15 and TRBJ1-5; D gene unclear. Per the germline V gene, CDR1 is LNHNV and CDR2 is YYDKDF (reference sequence). Trimming shortened V by 0 bases and J by 3 bases, and 9 bases separated the two germline ends. The CDR3 is 15 amino acids. This CDR3 is CATSRDEGYNQPQHF. The CDR3 nucleotides are TGTGCCACCAGCAGAGATGAGGGTTACAATCAGCCCCAGCATTTT.

The V gene is TRBV12-5, the J gene TRBJ2-1; 14 nucleotides line up with TRBD2. This CDR3 spans 17 amino acids. V dropped 5 bases and J dropped 2; count of bases not matched to a gene: 5. The germline V gene encodes CDR1 LGHNT and CDR2 FRNRAP. CDR3 coding DNA: TGTGCTAGTGGTCGACTAGCGGGAGGGAGGCCCTACAATGAGCAGTTCTTC. Translated, it gives CASGRLAGGRPYNEQFF.

The chain recombines TRBV6-4 with TRBJ2-3; 9 positions agree with TRBD2. J lost 2 bases, V lost 5 bases, and 8 bases had no gene match. The CDR3 is 16 residues long. CDR1 is MRHNA and CDR2 is SNTAGT in the germline V gene. CDR3 nucleotides: TGTGCCAGCAGTAGAGCGGCGGGAGGGCCCACAGATACGCAGTATTTT. Protein: CASSRAAGGPTDTQYF.